The next 17 T cell receptor beta chains were all read from a single sample in a study of T cells in localized non-small cell lung cancer. The method was immunoSEQ multiplex PCR; TCRdb's version includes in-frame clones alone and lacks a portion of them. The sample holds roughly 53,000 clones, 80% to 85% seen once. The sequences come from peripheral blood mononuclear cells, collected before any cancer treatment. The receptor set was obtained from a man aged 35-69 years with stage III lung adenocarcinoma.

The chain uses TRBV13 and TRBJ2-3, with D perhaps TRBD1 or TRBD2 (5 bases each). V lost 4 bases and J lost 6, with 14 bases in between. CDR3 size: 14 residues. Germline loops: CDR1 PRHDT, CDR2 FYEKMQ (reference sequence). DNA for the CDR3: TGTGCCAGCAGCTCCGGTGGGGGACGGGATACGCAGTATTTT. Its protein is CASSSGGGRDTQYF.

The J gene is TRBJ2-2, the V gene TRBV15; D uncertain. Germline loops: CDR1 LNHNV, CDR2 YYDKDF (reference sequence). The CDR3 covers 16 residues. Trimming took off 0 bases at V and 1 base at J, with 9 bases between the two ends. CDR3 loop: CATSREMAVNTGELFF. The CDR3 coding sequence is TGTGCCACCAGCAGAGAGATGGCGGTGAACACCGGGGAGCTGTTTTTT.

A remark on this clone: This sample also contains other DNA sequences that code for the same CDR3. The rearrangement uses TRBV15 and TRBJ1-4, with TRBD1 as a possible D gene (6 bases). The CDR3 totals 15 residues. CDR1 is LNHNV, CDR2 YYDKDF, per germline (reference sequence). V lost 0 bases, J lost 4 bases, and 9 bases lay in between. CDR3 in DNA: TGTGCCACCAGCAGAGATCGGGGGCTTAATGAAAAACTGTTTTTT. It codes for CATSRDRGLNEKLFF.

The chain is built from TRBV5-6 and TRBJ2-7, with 7 positions matching TRBD1. The germline V gene encodes CDR1 SGHDT and CDR2 YYEEEE. CDR3 length: 15 residues. The J segment lost 2 bases and the V segment lost 1 base, leaving 6 bases of the junction unmatched. In nucleotides, the CDR3 is TGTGCCAGCAGCTTGATAGGACAGGAGACCTACGAGCAGTACTTC. Translation: CASSLIGQETYEQYF.

The chain joins TRBV30 to TRBJ1-1; D is ambiguous. V lost 8 bases and J lost 1, with 14 bases in between. The CDR3 loop spans 13 amino acids. Germline V lookup: CDR1 GTSNPN, CDR2 SVGIG (reference sequence). The CDR3 is CAAAASSNTEAFF. The DNA of the CDR3 is TGTGCCGCGGCGGCTTCGTCGAACACTGAAGCTTTCTTT.

The rearrangement joins TRBV11-3 to TRBJ1-4, with a weak D call TRBD1 (6 bases). The CDR3 is 14 amino acids. The V and J ends lost 3 bases and 4 bases respectively, with 9 bases between them. Germline V gives CDR1 SGHNT, CDR2 YENEEA. CDR3 nucleotides: TGTGCCAGCAGCTTTACAGGGTTTAATGAAAAACTGTTTTTT. This encodes CASSFTGFNEKLFF. The full variable domain, rest sourced from reference TRBV11-3 and TRBJ1-4, is EAGVVQSPRYKIIEKKQPVAFWCNPISGHNTLYWYLQNLGQGPELLIRYENEEAVDDSQLPKDRFSAERLKGVDSTLKIQPAELGDSAVYLCASSFTGFNEKLFFGSGTQLSVL.

The V and J genes are TRBV2 and TRBJ2-5; D is tentatively TRBD1 or TRBD2 (6 bases each). Looked up from germline, CDR1 is SNHLY and CDR2 is FYNNEI. V lost 6 bases and J 7 bases, leaving 27 bases between the germline ends. This CDR3 has 17 amino acids. For the CDR3, the DNA is TGTGCCAGCAGGCCTGCAAAGGTGGGGGGCCGTTCGGGGACCCAGTACTTC. Translation: CASRPAKVGGRSGTQYF.

This chain connects TRBV7-3 to TRBJ2-1; no definite D call. The CDR3 has 13 residues. Germline V lookup: CDR1 SGHTA, CDR2 FQGTGA. Trimming stripped 2 bases from V and 2 bases from J, with 4 bases between. CDR3 protein: CASSLATYNEQFF. As DNA, the CDR3 is TGTGCCAGCAGCTTAGCAACCTACAATGAGCAGTTCTTC.

V usage is TRBV5-5 and J usage is TRBJ2-3; D is ambiguous. V was cut by 4 bases and J by 6 bases, with 6 bases left in between. The CDR3 runs to 11 residues. CDR1 and CDR2 from the germline V gene are SGHKS and YYEKEE (reference sequence). The chain's CDR3 is CASSPLDTQYF. DNA for the CDR3: TGTGCCAGCAGCCCCCTGGATACGCAGTATTTT. Supplemented by reference TRBV5-5 and TRBJ2-3, the full variable domain reads DAGVTQSPTHLIKTRGQQVTLRCSPISGHKSVSWYQQVLGQGPQFIFQYYEKEERGRGNFPDRFSARQFPNYSSELNVNALLLGDSALYLCASSPLDTQYFGPGTRLTVL.

The chain is built from TRBV5-1 and TRBJ2-1, with 9 bases that match TRBD2. Per the germline V gene, CDR1 is SGHRS and CDR2 is YFSETQ. This CDR3 region has 15 residues. V lost 0 bases and J lost 7; bases outside the gene matches: 5. The CDR3 protein is CASSLASSGINEQFF. The CDR3 region has the DNA TGCGCCAGCAGCTTGGCGTCTAGCGGGATAAATGAGCAGTTCTTC.

The V and J genes are TRBV1 and TRBJ2-1. TRBV1 is termed a pseudogene. The CDR3 contains 15 residues. In nucleotides, the CDR3 is TGCACCCCCCCCCTTCTGGACGGCTCCTACAATGAGCAGTTCTTC. Its protein is CTPPLLDGSYNEQFF.

CDR3 sequence reads: CASRSVRGGTDTQYF. In DNA, the CDR3 is TGTGCCAGCAGATCAGTCAGGGGGGGCACAGATACGCAGTATTTT. This rearrangement joins TRBV11-2 to TRBJ2-3; tentatively, D is TRBD1 (7 bases). Trimming removed 6 bases at V and 1 base at J, with 14 bases between. CDR3 length: 15 residues. Germline V gives CDR1 SGHAT, CDR2 FQNNGV.

The V call is TRBV6-6, the J call TRBJ2-1; D uncertain. The length of the CDR3 is 13 residues. The germline gives CDR1 MNHNY, CDR2 SVGAGI (reference sequence). Trimming took off 6 bases at V and 9 bases at J, with 15 bases between the two ends. The CDR3, as DNA: TGTGCCAGCAGCCCTACCCAGGCAGGTGAGCAGTTCTTC. It translates to CASSPTQAGEQFF.

The chain has TRBV6-5 and TRBJ1-1; 7 bases fit TRBD1. Trimming took 7 bases from V and 5 from J; bases not matched to a gene: 10. CDR1 is MNHEY and CDR2 is SVGAGI in the germline V gene. This CDR3 spans 14 amino acids. The CDR3 region is CASIEDREGTEAFF. For the CDR3, the DNA is TGTGCCAGCATCGAAGACAGGGAGGGAACTGAAGCTTTCTTT.

The rearrangement joins TRBV6-6 to TRBJ1-1; tentative D call: TRBD1 (5 bases). CDR3 length equals 14 residues. Germline V gene data show CDR1 as MNHNY and CDR2 as SVGAGI (reference sequence). The germline V and J ends were trimmed by 4 bases and 4 bases, with 13 bases remaining between them. The CDR3 spells CASSLGGSGTEAFF. CDR3 nucleotides: TGTGCCAGCAGTTTGGGGGGGTCGGGCACTGAAGCTTTCTTT.

Concerning this clone: Other DNA sequences within the sample encode an identical CDR3. This chain connects TRBV18 to TRBJ2-3; no clear D gene. Trimming took off 5 bases at V and 2 bases at J, with 5 bases between the two ends. This CDR3 comprises 12 residues. Germline-derived CDR1 and CDR2 are KGHSH and LQKENI. The CDR3 region is CASSDSTDTQYF. The DNA of the CDR3 is TGTGCCAGCTCAGACTCCACAGATACGCAGTATTTT.

A remark on this clone: The same CDR3 can be traced to other DNA sequences in this sample. The chain has TRBV2 and TRBJ2-5; D call uncertain. The CDR3 consists of 13 residues. The germline V gene has CDR1 SNHLY and CDR2 FYNNEI. V lost 4 bases and J lost 2, with 8 bases in between. The CDR3 bases are TGTGCCAGCAGTGGCCAGCGTCAAGAGACCCAGTACTTC. Its translation: CASSGQRQETQYF.